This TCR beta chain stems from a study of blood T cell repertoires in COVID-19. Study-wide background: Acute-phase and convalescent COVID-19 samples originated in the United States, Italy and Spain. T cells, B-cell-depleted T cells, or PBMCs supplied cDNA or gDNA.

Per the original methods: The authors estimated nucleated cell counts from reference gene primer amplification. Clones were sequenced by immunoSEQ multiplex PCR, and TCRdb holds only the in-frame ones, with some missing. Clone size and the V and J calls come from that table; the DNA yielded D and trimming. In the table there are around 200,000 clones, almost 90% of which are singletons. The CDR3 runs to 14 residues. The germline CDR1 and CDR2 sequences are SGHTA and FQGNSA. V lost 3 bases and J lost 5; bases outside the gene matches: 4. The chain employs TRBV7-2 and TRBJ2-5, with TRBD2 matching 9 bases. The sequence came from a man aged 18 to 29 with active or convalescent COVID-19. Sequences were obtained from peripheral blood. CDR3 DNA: TGTGCCAGCAGCTTCGGGACTAGCAGGGAGACCCAGTACTTC. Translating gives CASSFGTSRETQYF.